This TCR beta chain stems from a study of T cell responses to AZD1222 COVID-19 vaccine (dated by TCRdb to about 2021). Regarding the research as a whole: Because spike-specific TCR depth and breadth did not differ between the two schedules, AZD1222 recipients who got a second dose at roughly 4 weeks were pooled with those who got a second dose at roughly 12 weeks. Trial participants were enrolled by age into subgroups of 18-55, 56-69 and 70-plus years, and around 150, 28 and 57 TCR-sequenced participants, respectively, were included in these subgroups. TCR sequencing was performed for over 230 trial participants, of whom roughly 200 were given two doses of AZD1222 and around 25 were given two doses of MenACWY control vaccine.

The CDR3 regions of human TCRbeta chains were analyzed by immunosequencing. The study's processing was this. TCRs in the repertoires were compared against a reference library of SARS-CoV-2-specific TCRs that had been generated with the MIRA antigen-specificity platform. Breadth was defined as the fraction of unique TCRs that were SARS-CoV-2-associated, and depth was defined as the fraction of total T cells that were SARS-CoV-2-associated. Using the MIRA data, every spike-specific TCR was mapped to the spike region that the TCR reacted to and assigned to either a CD4 or a CD8 class. Log10-transformed breadth and depth values were compared by one-way ANOVA with Sidak's multiple comparisons tests. TCRdb re-hosts the immuneACCESS table, in-frame sequences only. Its copies lack some clones; in the studies checked, an unresolved V gene accounts for under half of them, and the cause for the rest is not known. Clone size and the V and J calls come from that table; the DNA yielded D and trimming. The sample profile shows 100,000 to 150,000 clones; 90% of them were found once. Of the sample, approximately 7.5% is held by the ten largest clones.

Concerning this clone itself: The antigen this receptor binds is unknown. No base quality values were provided; no much bigger clone lies one nucleotide off.

The time point label on this specimen signifies: baseline before first vaccination. Vaccinee samples came from UK trials COV001 and COV002, including a single-blind randomized controlled phase 2/3 trial of AZD1222 (ChAdOx1 nCoV-19) in healthy adults. For TCRbeta chain sequencing, PBMC samples were collected from trial participants at day 0 and at day 28 after the second dose. Reading from cysteine to phenylalanine, the CDR3 counts 15 amino acids. Just the 45-base CDR3 DNA is kept, in frame starting at base 1. CDR1 SGHNT and CDR2 YENEEA were looked up in the germline V gene. The V and J ends are trimmed by 1 base and 6 bases, leaving 13 bases between them. The investigation overall reported the following: In the small 56-69-year group, the increase in depth fell short of significance, most likely because of low power. Reportedly, almost half of the unique spike-specific TCRs recognized epitopes lying outside the regions that are mutated in the B.1.351 and B.1.1.7 variants. Conclusions about previously exposed vaccinees are limited because only five to seven AZD1222 recipients were SARS-CoV-2 seropositive at baseline. Because no day 14 peak-response samples were available, repertoires were characterized only after the peak T cell response. Participants were mostly white British and included more females than males, and it was suggested by the authors that clonal diversity may have been underestimated. The whole spike protein was spanned by vaccine-associated CD4 TCRs, and dominant responses were seen in regions 160-218 and 743-854. A significant rise in spike-specific TCR breadth and depth was observed after two AZD1222 doses relative to day 0 and relative to MenACWY recipients.

Recombination connected TRBV11-3 to TRBJ2-1, with TRBD2 perhaps the D gene, on 6 matching bases. The sequence was collected from an adult in good health. Specimen: peripheral blood, collected on day 0 of AZD1222 vaccination. At the DNA level, the sequence is TGTGCCAGCAGCTTAGGGGACTTCCTTGGCAATGAGCAGTTCTTC. It encodes CASSLGDFLGNEQFF.